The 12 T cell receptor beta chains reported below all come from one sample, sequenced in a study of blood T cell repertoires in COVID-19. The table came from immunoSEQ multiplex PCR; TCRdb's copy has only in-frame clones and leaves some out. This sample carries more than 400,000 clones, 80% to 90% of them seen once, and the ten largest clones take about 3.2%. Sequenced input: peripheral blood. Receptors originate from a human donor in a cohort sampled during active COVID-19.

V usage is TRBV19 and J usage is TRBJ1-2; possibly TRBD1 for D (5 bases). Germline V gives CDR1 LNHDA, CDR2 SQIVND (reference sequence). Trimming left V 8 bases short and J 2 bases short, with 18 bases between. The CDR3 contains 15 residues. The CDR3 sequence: CASRLPGGGNYGYTF. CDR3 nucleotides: TGTGCCAGTCGACTCCCGGGGGGAGGAAACTATGGCTACACCTTC.

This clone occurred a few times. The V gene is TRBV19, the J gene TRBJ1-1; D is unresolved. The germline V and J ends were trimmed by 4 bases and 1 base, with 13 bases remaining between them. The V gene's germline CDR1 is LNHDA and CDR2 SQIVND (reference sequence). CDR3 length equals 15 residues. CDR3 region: CASSRAEEGNTEAFF. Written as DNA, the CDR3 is TGTGCCAGTAGTAGGGCAGAGGAGGGGAACACTGAAGCTTTCTTT.

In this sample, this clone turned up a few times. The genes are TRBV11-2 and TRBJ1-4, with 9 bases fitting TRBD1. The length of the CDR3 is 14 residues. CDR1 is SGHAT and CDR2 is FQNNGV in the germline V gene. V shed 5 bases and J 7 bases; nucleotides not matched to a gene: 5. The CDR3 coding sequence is TGTGCCAGCAGCCCGACAGGGGGTGGTGAAAAACTGTTTTTT. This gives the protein CASSPTGGGEKLFF.

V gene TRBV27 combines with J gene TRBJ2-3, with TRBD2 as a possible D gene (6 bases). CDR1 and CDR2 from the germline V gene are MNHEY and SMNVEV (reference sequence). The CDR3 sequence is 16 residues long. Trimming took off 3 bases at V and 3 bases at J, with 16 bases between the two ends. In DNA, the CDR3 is TGTGCCAGCAGTTTCTTTCGCGGGACCTCTACAGATACGCAGTATTTT. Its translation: CASSFFRGTSTDTQYF.

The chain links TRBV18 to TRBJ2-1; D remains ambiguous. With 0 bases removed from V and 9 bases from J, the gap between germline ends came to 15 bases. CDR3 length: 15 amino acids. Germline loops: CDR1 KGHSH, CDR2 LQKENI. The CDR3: CASSPPVRGDGEQFF. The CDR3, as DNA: TGTGCCAGCTCACCACCCGTTAGAGGTGACGGTGAGCAGTTCTTC.

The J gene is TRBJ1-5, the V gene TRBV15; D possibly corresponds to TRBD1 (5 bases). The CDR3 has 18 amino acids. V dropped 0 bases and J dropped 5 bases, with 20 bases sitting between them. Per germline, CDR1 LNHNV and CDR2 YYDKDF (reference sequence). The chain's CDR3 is CATSREILRGRGDQPQHF. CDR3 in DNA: TGTGCCACCAGCAGAGAGATTCTACGGGGCCGGGGGGATCAGCCCCAGCATTTT.

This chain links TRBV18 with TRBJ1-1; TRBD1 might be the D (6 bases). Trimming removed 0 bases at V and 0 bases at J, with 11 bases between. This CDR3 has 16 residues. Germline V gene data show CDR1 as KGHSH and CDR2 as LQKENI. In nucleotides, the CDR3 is TGTGCCAGCTCACCACCGTTAGGACAGATGAACACTGAAGCTTTCTTT. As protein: CASSPPLGQMNTEAFF.

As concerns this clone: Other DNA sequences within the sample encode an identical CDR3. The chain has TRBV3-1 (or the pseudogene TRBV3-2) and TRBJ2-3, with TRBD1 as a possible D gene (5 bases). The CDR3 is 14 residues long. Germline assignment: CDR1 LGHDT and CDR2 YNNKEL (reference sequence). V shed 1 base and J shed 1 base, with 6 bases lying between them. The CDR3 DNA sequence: TGTGCCAGCAGCCAAGGGGGCGGCACAGATACGCAGTATTTT. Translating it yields CASSQGGGTDTQYF.

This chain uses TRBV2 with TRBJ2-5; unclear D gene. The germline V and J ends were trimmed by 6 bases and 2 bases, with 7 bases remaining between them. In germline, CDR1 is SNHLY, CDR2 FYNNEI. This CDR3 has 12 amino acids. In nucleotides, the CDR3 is TGTGCCAGCAGCGCCCGGCAAGAGACCCAGTACTTC. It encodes CASSARQETQYF.

CDR3 sequence: CATSRRAGATNEKLFF. DNA of the CDR3: TGTGCCACCAGCAGAAGGGCGGGGGCAACTAATGAAAAACTGTTTTTT. The chain joins TRBV15 to TRBJ1-4, with D perhaps matching TRBD1 (5 bases). Trimming shortened V by 2 bases and J by 0 bases, and 10 bases separated the two germline ends. Germline V gene data show CDR1 as LNHNV and CDR2 as YYDKDF (reference sequence). The length of the CDR3 is 16 residues.

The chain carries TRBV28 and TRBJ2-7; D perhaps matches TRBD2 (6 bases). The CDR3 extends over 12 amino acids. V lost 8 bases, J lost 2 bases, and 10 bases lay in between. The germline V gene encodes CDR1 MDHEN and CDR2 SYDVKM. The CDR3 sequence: CASGRTTYEQYF. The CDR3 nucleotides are TGTGCCAGCGGCCGGACTACCTACGAGCAGTACTTC.

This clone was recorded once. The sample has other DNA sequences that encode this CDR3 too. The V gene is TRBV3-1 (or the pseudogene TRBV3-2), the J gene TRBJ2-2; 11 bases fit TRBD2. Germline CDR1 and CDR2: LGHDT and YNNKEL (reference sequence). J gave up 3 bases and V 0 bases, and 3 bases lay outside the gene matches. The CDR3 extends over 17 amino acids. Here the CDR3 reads CASSQEGLAGYTGELFF. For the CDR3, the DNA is TGTGCCAGCAGCCAAGAAGGACTAGCGGGTTACACCGGGGAGCTGTTTTTT.